Included here is one T cell receptor beta chain sequence, with context. The antigen remains unidentified. A read error may explain this, as a much larger clone is one base away. The germline CDR1 and CDR2 sequences are SGHRS and YFSETQ. This CDR3 comprises 14 residues. The sample is drawn from a study of blood T cells in healthy people across ages. Study outcomes and limitations: Unsorted PBMCs prevented conclusive naive versus antigen-experienced comparison.

The use of a sample-barcoded 5' primer and a J-beta primer mix characterized a second PCR of roughly 7 to 11 cycles. Each CDR3 protein is one row after TCRdb ran MiXCR on the 5' RACE reads. The top ten clones hold roughly 14% of a sample with roughly 680,000 distinct CDR3 sequences, over 40% of them seen once. Every donor gave roughly 9.6 milliliters of peripheral blood. The rearrangement uses TRBV5-1 and TRBJ2-4; D is perhaps TRBD2 (6 bases). Judging by the DNA end, TRBJ2-5 fits better; the J call may be wrong. The source is a woman aged 80 or over in good health. The sequenced sample was blood. The CDR3 DNA follows: TGCGCCAGCAGCTGGCGGGGAATCCAAGAGACCCAGTACTTC. Protein sequence: CASSWRGIQETQYF.